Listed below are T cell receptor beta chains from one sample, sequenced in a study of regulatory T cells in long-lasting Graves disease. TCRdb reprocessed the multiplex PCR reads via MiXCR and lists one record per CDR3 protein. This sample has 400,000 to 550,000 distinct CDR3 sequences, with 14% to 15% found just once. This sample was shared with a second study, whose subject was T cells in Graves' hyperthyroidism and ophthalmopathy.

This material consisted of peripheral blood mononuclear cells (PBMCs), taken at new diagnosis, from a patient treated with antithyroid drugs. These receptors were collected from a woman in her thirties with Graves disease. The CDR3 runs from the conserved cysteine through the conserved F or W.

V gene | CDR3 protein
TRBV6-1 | CASDLGYAQGHEQYF
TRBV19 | CASSRTSRTLYGYTF
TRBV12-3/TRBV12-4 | CASSLKGPTSEQFF
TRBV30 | CAWSPTMETQYF
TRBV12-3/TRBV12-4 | CASSLSGLARETQYF
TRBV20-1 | CIPSRGRDYNEQFF
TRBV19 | CASSMGLADYNEQFF
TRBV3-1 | CASSQEVGDPDTQYF
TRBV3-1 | CASSPPGDNEQFF
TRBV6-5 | CASSYSIGTGATEAFF
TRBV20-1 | CSARKGTGELFF
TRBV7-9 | CASRSRPLGGQETQYF
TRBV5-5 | CASSLVGTLNSYEQYF
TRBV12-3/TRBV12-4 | CASSQNLGQAKRAFF
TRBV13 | CASNPPGTGDNEQFF
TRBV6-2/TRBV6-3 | CASSVGRTNEKLFF
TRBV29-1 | CSVVEAGGGDTQYF
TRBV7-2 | CASSARRAGGTDTQYF
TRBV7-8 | CASSSTGANTDTQYF
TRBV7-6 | CASSFWTSGQAVTQYF
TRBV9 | CASSVGTGASGNTIYF
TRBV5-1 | CASSFVGPEQFF
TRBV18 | CASSPRHLYEQYF
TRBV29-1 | CSVGVHPSSYNEQFF
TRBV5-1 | CASSWGRAVDEQFF
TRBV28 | CASISRDRVSYEQYF
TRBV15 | CATSADRDPEKLFF
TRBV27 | CASSLSAGPQETQYF
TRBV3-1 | CASSQGVLNTGELFF
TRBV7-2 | CASSLSRLETQYF
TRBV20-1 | CSAIRDRDWLETQYF